A single sample gave rise to the 30 T cell receptor beta chains below, sequenced in a study of vaccination and CD4 T cells after COVID-19. Their cognate antigens are unknown. Treatment in this sample: roughly ten-day PBMC culture with coronavirus spike peptide pools or control peptides (ViraFEST assay). The unexposed donor gave CD4+ T cells before the COVID-19 pandemic (2011-2018). The study sequenced cultured CD4+ T cell DNA using the Oncomine TCR Beta short-read assay. TCRdb recomputed calls from the PCR reads with MiXCR, one row per CDR3 protein. The sample lists thousands of distinct CDR3 sequences, under 30% occurring once. The source material was CD4+ T cells from blood, cultured in vitro. These TCRs come from a human donor in good health.

The chain links TRBV19 to TRBJ1-2; D uncertain. Germline CDR1 is LNHDA and CDR2 is SQIVND (reference sequence). This CDR3 spans 14 amino acids. Deletions cut 7 bases from V and 3 bases from J, with 15 bases between. CDR3 sequence reads: CASIPGVWDYGYTF. In DNA, the CDR3 is TGTGCCAGTATACCCGGCGTATGGGACTATGGCTACACCTTC.

The V gene is TRBV2, the J gene TRBJ1-1, with a tentative D call TRBD1 (5 bases). V lost 4 bases to trimming and J lost 8 bases, with 8 bases between them. The CDR3 length is 11 residues. Germline CDR1 and CDR2: SNHLY and FYNNEI. Here the CDR3 DNA reads TGTGCCAGCAGTGGACGGACAGAAGCTTTCTTT. This codes for CASSGRTEAFF.

This clonotype has just a few counts. The chain combines TRBV20-1 with TRBJ2-7; TRBD1 aligns across 7 bases. Germline CDR1 is DFQATT and CDR2 is SNEGSKA (reference sequence). The CDR3 sequence is 12 residues long. J was trimmed by 1 base and V by 6 bases; bases with no gene match: 3. The CDR3 nucleotides are TGCAGTGCGGAACAGGGGTCCTACGAGCAGTACTTC. The encoded protein is CSAEQGSYEQYF.

The rearrangement joins TRBV24-1 to TRBJ1-2; 7 positions match TRBD1. This CDR3 has 12 residues. V dropped 4 bases and J dropped 9; count of bases not matched to a gene: 4. Germline V lookup: CDR1 KGHDR, CDR2 SFDVKD. Here the CDR3 reads CATSEAGGSYTF. The CDR3 DNA follows: TGTGCCACCAGTGAAGCAGGGGGTAGCTACACCTTC.

This clonotype has just a few counts. This rearrangement joins TRBV7-9 to TRBJ2-2; D remains unclear. The CDR3 consists of 12 residues. The ends were cut back, 3 bases at V and 6 bases at J, with 5 bases in the middle. Germline V gene data show CDR1 as SEHNR and CDR2 as FQNEAQ (reference sequence). CDR3 amino acids: CASSFEAGELFF. CDR3 in DNA: TGTGCCAGCAGCTTTGAAGCCGGGGAGCTGTTTTTT.

This clonotype has more than one count but fewer than ten. This chain connects TRBV6-1 to TRBJ1-2; D ambiguous. The CDR3 totals 13 residues. Germline V CDR1 and CDR2: MNHNS, SASEGT. V dropped 7 bases and J dropped 0 bases, with 9 bases sitting between them. CDR3 DNA: TGTGCCAGCACGTCCGGCTCTAACTATGGCTACACCTTC. It yields the protein CASTSGSNYGYTF.

This rearrangement joins TRBV23-1 to TRBJ1-1; tentatively, D is TRBD1 (6 bases). TRBV23-1 is identified as an open reading frame with a role that is uncertain. The ends were cut back, 9 bases at V and 4 bases at J, with 15 bases in the middle. CDR3 size: 13 residues. CDR3 residues: CARRGTLFTEAFF. CDR3 sequence (DNA): TGCGCCAGACGGGGGACACTCTTCACTGAAGCTTTCTTT.

The chain combines TRBV7-9 with TRBJ1-1; the D gene is possibly TRBD1 (6 bases). The germline V gene has CDR1 SEHNR and CDR2 FQNEAQ (reference sequence). This CDR3 is 15 amino acids long. V was clipped by 5 bases and J by 3 bases, with 16 bases between them. The CDR3 region is CASSDTRGWDTEAFF. The CDR3 bases are TGTGCCAGCAGCGACACCAGGGGATGGGACACTGAAGCTTTCTTT.

Only a few counts were recorded for this clonotype. The rearrangement links TRBV20-1 to TRBJ2-7; 7 bases fit TRBD2. CDR1 and CDR2 from the germline V gene are DFQATT and SNEGSKA (reference sequence). The CDR3 is 14 residues long. Trimming cost V 5 bases and J 0 bases; bases outside gene matches: 7. The CDR3 is CSARTSSSSYEQYF. In DNA form, the CDR3 reads TGCAGTGCTCGGACTAGTAGTAGCTCCTACGAGCAGTACTTC.

The gene calls are TRBV6-1 and TRBJ1-5, with 7 bases lining up with TRBD1. Looked up from germline, CDR1 is MNHNS and CDR2 is SASEGT. The CDR3 is 13 amino acids. The J segment lost 5 bases and the V segment lost 4 bases, leaving 2 bases of the junction unmatched. This CDR3 reads CASSADRDQPQHF. CDR3 nucleotides: TGTGCCAGCAGTGCCGACAGGGATCAGCCCCAGCATTTT.

In DNA form, the CDR3 reads TGCGCCAGCAGCCAAGTAATTATAATCAGGGGATTGAATTCACCCCTCCACTTT. Its translation: CASSQVIIIRGLNSPLHF. The chain employs TRBV4-1 and TRBJ1-6; a possible D gene is TRBD1 (6 bases). Trimming pared 1 base from V and 7 bases from J, leaving 20 bases between. CDR3 length equals 18 residues. Germline V gene data show CDR1 as MGHRA and CDR2 as YSYEKL.

This clonotype has only a few counts. The V and J genes are TRBV19 and TRBJ1-6; D remains unclear. V was pared by 3 bases and J by 5 bases, with 8 bases between. This CDR3 spans 14 amino acids. Per germline, CDR1 LNHDA and CDR2 SQIVND (reference sequence). The CDR3 loop reads CASSISQDNSPLHF. CDR3 nucleotide sequence: TGTGCCAGTAGTATCTCACAAGATAATTCACCCCTCCACTTT.

The rearrangement joins TRBV20-1 to TRBJ2-2; no clear D gene. Germline CDR1 and CDR2: DFQATT and SNEGSKA (reference sequence). The CDR3 runs to 15 residues. The V gene lost 0 bases and the J gene lost 5 bases, with 13 bases spanning the gap. CDR3 nucleotide sequence: TGCAGTGCTAGAGACCCCAGACGTAGGACCGGGGAGCTGTTTTTT. The encoded protein is CSARDPRRRTGELFF.

This clonotype was detected only a few times. The gene calls are TRBV6-4 and TRBJ1-5, with D maybe TRBD1 (5 bases). CDR3 length equals 15 residues. Germline V gene data show CDR1 as MRHNA and CDR2 as SNTAGT. With 9 bases removed from V and 8 bases from J, the gap between germline ends came to 23 bases. The CDR3 here is CAREPAQRRGEPQHF. CDR3 DNA sequence: TGTGCCAGAGAACCGGCCCAGAGGAGGGGCGAGCCCCAGCATTTT.

There are a few counts of this clonotype. The chain has TRBV4-2 and TRBJ1-2; TRBD1 is a possible D gene (5 bases). Germline CDR1 is LGHNA and CDR2 is YNFKEQ. Trimming took off 1 base at V and 3 bases at J, with 12 bases between the two ends. CDR3 length: 15 amino acids. CDR3 nucleotides: TGTGCCAGCAGCCAAGGGGACGGAGACTACTATGGCTACACCTTC. This codes for CASSQGDGDYYGYTF.

V and J are TRBV28 and TRBJ1-1; a weak D match, TRBD1 (6 bases). The CDR3 runs to 13 residues. Germline CDR1 and CDR2: MDHEN and SYDVKM. V was trimmed by 2 bases and J by 6 bases, leaving 10 bases between them. The CDR3 bases are TGTGCCAGCAGTTTACTAAGGGGGGCTGAAGCTTTCTTT. Translating it yields CASSLLRGAEAFF.

This clonotype has a handful of counts. The rearrangement uses TRBV5-1 and TRBJ2-7; 7 bases line up with TRBD1. J gave up 2 bases and V 0 bases, and 8 bases lay outside the gene matches. Germline CDR1 reads SGHRS; CDR2 reads YFSETQ. The CDR3 spans 16 residues. The CDR3 bases are TGCGCCAGCAGCTTGGCCCTAGACAGGGTTACCTACGAGCAGTACTTC. As protein: CASSLALDRVTYEQYF.

This clonotype has just one count. The CDR3 region has the DNA TGTGCCAGCAGCAGATCGGTCGGGGGGGGAAGCTCCTACAATGAGCAGTTCTTC. Encoded protein: CASSRSVGGGSSYNEQFF. The chain recombines TRBV9 with TRBJ2-1, with 8 bases aligning to TRBD2. The CDR3 runs to 18 residues. Germline CDR1 SGDLS, CDR2 YYNGEE. Losses at the gene ends were 4 bases for V and 0 bases for J; bases not matched to a gene: 12.

The chain is built from TRBV6-1 and TRBJ1-1, with a tentative D call TRBD1 (5 bases). The V gene's germline CDR1 is MNHNS and CDR2 SASEGT. Trimming pared 5 bases from V and 0 bases from J, leaving 13 bases between. The CDR3 runs 15 residues. The CDR3, as DNA: TGTGCCAGCAGTCACCTGACAGTTTTGAACACTGAAGCTTTCTTT. Amino acid sequence: CASSHLTVLNTEAFF.

In its sample, this clonotype ranks as medium-sized. The chain is built from TRBV25-1 and TRBJ1-1; 7 bases map to TRBD1. The CDR3 runs to 13 residues. J gave up 3 bases and V 3 bases, and 1 base lay outside the gene matches. Germline V CDR1 and CDR2: MGHDK, SYGVNS. The CDR3: CASSDTGDTEAFF. The CDR3 DNA reads as TGTGCCAGCAGTGACACAGGGGACACTGAAGCTTTCTTT.

This clonotype was observed a few times. The genes are TRBV11-2 and TRBJ1-1, with a tentative D call TRBD1 (5 bases). The length of the CDR3 is 14 residues. Germline-derived CDR1 and CDR2 are SGHAT and FQNNGV. Trimming took 4 bases from V and 7 from J, leaving 16 bases between them. CDR3 amino acids: CASSWSGGSNEAFF. The CDR3 bases are TGTGCCAGCAGCTGGAGCGGGGGGTCAAATGAAGCTTTCTTT.

In this sample, this clonotype turned up a few times. V is TRBV19 and J is TRBJ1-1; 7 nucleotides match TRBD1. This CDR3 contains 16 residues. Germline CDR1 is LNHDA and CDR2 is SQIVND (reference sequence). Losses at the gene ends were 6 bases for V and 0 bases for J; bases not matched to a gene: 10. The CDR3 loop is CASSIRPGTVNTEAFF. The CDR3 region has the DNA TGTGCCAGTAGCATAAGACCCGGGACAGTGAACACTGAAGCTTTCTTT. Filled out from reference TRBV19 and TRBJ1-1, the complete variable domain reads DGGITQSPKYLFRKEGQNVTLSCEQNLNHDAMYWYRQDPGQGLRLIYYSQIVNDFQKGDIAEGYSVSREKKESFPLTVTSAQKNPTAFYLCASSIRPGTVNTEAFFGQGTRLTVV.

The J gene is TRBJ1-6, the V gene TRBV20-1, with D perhaps matching TRBD1 (5 bases). The germline V and J ends were trimmed by 1 base and 9 bases, with 13 bases remaining between them. The length of the CDR3 is 14 residues. The germline gives CDR1 DFQATT, CDR2 SNEGSKA (reference sequence). CDR3 region: CSARGGGDSSPLHF. The CDR3 DNA follows: TGCAGTGCTAGAGGGGGGGGGGATAGTTCACCCCTCCACTTT.

This clonotype is large. This sequence joins TRBV7-2 and TRBJ1-1; no clear D. This CDR3 has 14 residues. The germline V gene has CDR1 SGHTA and CDR2 FQGNSA. Trimming pared 11 bases from V and 1 base from J, leaving 17 bases between. CDR3: CARDRRETNTEAFF. The CDR3 DNA follows: TGTGCCCGAGACCGGAGGGAAACGAACACTGAAGCTTTCTTT.

This chain links TRBV7-9 with TRBJ2-7; D is perhaps TRBD1 or TRBD2 (5 bases each). This CDR3 region has 12 residues. Trimming shortened V by 5 bases and J by 10 bases, and 15 bases separated the two germline ends. Germline loops: CDR1 SEHNR, CDR2 FQNEAQ (reference sequence). The CDR3 loop reads CASSPLGTHQYF. CDR3 sequence (DNA): TGTGCCAGCAGCCCCCTCGGGACCCACCAGTACTTC.

This clonotype appeared a few times. The chain has TRBV29-1 and TRBJ2-6; no clear D gene. V lost 6 bases to trimming and J lost 0 bases, with 3 bases between them. The CDR3 consists of 12 residues. Germline CDR1 and CDR2: SQVTM and ANQGSEA. CDR3 bases: TGCAGCGTGAACTCTGGGGCCAACGTCCTGACTTTC. This translates into CSVNSGANVLTF.

This clonotype turned up a few times. The gene calls are TRBV7-9 and TRBJ2-7; D is uncertain. The CDR3 is 11 amino acids. Trimming shortened V by 5 bases and J by 7 bases, and 9 bases separated the two germline ends. Germline V gene lookup returns CDR1 SEHNR and CDR2 FQNEAQ (reference sequence). The CDR3: CASSQTREQYF. For the CDR3, the DNA is TGTGCCAGCAGCCAAACGAGAGAGCAGTACTTC.

V is TRBV19 and J is TRBJ1-2, with D possibly being TRBD1 (5 bases). CDR3 length equals 14 residues. Germline CDR1 is LNHDA and CDR2 is SQIVND (reference sequence). Trimming took 5 bases from V and 5 from J, leaving 15 bases between them. Written as DNA, the CDR3 is TGTGCCAGTAGTCCTCGACAGCCACCGTATGGCTACACCTTC. The encoded protein is CASSPRQPPYGYTF.

There are a few counts of this clonotype. The J gene is TRBJ2-1, the V gene TRBV2; tentatively, D is TRBD2 (6 bases). Germline values: CDR1 SNHLY, CDR2 FYNNEI. This CDR3 spans 13 amino acids. V lost 7 bases to trimming and J lost 3 bases, with 10 bases between them. The CDR3 protein is CASKIADYNEQFF. The CDR3 coding sequence is TGTGCCAGCAAGATAGCGGACTACAATGAGCAGTTCTTC.

This clonotype showed up just a few times. V usage is TRBV11-2 and J usage is TRBJ2-2; no firm D call. Trimming left V 3 bases short and J 4 bases short, with 6 bases between. Germline values: CDR1 SGHAT, CDR2 FQNNGV. This CDR3 is 13 amino acids long. The CDR3 loop is CASSFGFTGELFF. CDR3 in DNA: TGTGCCAGCAGCTTCGGCTTCACCGGGGAGCTGTTTTTT.